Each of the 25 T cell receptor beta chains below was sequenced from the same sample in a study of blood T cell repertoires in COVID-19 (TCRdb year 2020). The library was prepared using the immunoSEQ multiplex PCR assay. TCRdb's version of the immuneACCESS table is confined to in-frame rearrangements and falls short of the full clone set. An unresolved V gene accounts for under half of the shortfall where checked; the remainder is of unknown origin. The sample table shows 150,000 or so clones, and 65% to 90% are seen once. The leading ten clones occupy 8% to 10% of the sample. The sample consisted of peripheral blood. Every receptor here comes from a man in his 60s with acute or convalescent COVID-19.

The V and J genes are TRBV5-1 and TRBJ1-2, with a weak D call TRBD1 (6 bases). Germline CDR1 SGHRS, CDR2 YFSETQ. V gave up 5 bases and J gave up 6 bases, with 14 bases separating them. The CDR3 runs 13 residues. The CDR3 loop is CASSPQGEDGYTF. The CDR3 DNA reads TGCGCCAGCAGTCCACAGGGCGAGGATGGCTACACCTTC. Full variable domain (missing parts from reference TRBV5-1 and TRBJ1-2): KAGVTQTPRYLIKTRGQQVTLSCSPISGHRSVSWYQQTPGQGLQFLFEYFSETQRNKGNFPGRFSGRQFSNSRSEMNVSTLELGDSALYLCASSPQGEDGYTFGSGTRLTVV.

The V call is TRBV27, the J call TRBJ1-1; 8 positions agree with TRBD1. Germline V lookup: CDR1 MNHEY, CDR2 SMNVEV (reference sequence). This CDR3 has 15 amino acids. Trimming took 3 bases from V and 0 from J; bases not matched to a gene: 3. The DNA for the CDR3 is TGTGCCAGCAGTTTGACAGGGGCCCTGAACACTGAAGCTTTCTTT. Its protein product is CASSLTGALNTEAFF.

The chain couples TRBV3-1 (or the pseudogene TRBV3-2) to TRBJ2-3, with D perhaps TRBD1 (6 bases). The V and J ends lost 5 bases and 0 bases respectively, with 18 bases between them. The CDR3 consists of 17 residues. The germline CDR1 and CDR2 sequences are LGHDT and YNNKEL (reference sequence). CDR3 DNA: TGTGCCAGCAGCTCCCAGGGGTCGGGGTCTAGCACAGATACGCAGTATTTT. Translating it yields CASSSQGSGSSTDTQYF.

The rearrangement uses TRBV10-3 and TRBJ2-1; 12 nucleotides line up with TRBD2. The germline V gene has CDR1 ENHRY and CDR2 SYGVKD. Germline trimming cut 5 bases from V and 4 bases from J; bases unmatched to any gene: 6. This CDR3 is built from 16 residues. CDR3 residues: CAISPTSGRGYNEQFF. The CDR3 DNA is TGTGCCATCAGTCCGACTAGCGGGAGAGGATACAATGAGCAGTTCTTC.

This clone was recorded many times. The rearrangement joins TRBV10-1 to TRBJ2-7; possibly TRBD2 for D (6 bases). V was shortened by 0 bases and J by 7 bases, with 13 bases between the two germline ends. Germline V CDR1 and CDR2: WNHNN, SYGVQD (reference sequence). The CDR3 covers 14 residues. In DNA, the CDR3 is TGCGCCAGCAGTGAGTCGGCGGGATCGGGGGAGCAGTACTTC. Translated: CASSESAGSGEQYF.

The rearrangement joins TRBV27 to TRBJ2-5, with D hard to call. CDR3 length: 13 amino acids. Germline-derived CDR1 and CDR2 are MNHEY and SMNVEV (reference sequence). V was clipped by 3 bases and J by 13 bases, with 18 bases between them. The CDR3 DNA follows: TGTGCCAGCAGTTTCCCGTATAGCCCTCGGTGGTACTTC. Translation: CASSFPYSPRWYF.

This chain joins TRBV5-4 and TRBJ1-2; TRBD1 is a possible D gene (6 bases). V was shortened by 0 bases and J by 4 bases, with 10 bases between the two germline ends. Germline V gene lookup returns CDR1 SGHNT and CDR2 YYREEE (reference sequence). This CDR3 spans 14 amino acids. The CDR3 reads CASSLAGVPYGYTF. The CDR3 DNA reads TGTGCCAGCAGCTTGGCAGGGGTCCCCTATGGCTACACCTTC. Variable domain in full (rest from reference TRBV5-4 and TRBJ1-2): ETGVTQSPTHLIKTRGQQVTLRCSSQSGHNTVSWYQQALGQGPQFIFQYYREEENGRGNFPPRFSGLQFPNYSSELNVNALELDDSALYLCASSLAGVPYGYTFGSGTRLTVV.

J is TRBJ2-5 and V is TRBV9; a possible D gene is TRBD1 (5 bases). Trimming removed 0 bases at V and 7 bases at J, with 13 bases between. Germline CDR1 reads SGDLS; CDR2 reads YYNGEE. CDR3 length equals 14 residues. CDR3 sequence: CASSVGRGSATQYF. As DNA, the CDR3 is TGTGCCAGCAGCGTAGGAAGGGGTTCGGCGACCCAGTACTTC. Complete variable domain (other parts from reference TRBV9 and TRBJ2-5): DSGVTQTPKHLITATGQRVTLRCSPRSGDLSVYWYQQSLDQGLQFLIQYYNGEERAKGNILERFSAQQFPDLHSELNLSSLELGDSALYFCASSVGRGSATQYFGPGTRLLVL.

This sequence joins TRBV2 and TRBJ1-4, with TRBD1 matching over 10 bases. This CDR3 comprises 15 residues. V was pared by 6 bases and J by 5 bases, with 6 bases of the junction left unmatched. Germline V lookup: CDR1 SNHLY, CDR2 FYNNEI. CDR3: CASRASGQGNEKLFF. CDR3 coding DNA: TGTGCCAGCAGGGCGTCGGGACAGGGGAATGAAAAACTGTTTTTT.

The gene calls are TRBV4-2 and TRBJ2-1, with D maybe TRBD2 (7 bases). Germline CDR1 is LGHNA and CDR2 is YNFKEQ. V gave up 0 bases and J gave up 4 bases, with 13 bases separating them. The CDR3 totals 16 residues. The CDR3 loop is CASSQEGGGFYNEQFF. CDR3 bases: TGTGCCAGCAGCCAAGAAGGGGGAGGGTTTTACAATGAGCAGTTCTTC.

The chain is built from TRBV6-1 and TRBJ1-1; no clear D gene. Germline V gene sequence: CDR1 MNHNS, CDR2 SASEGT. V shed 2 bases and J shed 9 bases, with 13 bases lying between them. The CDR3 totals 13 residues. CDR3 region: CASSEREGSKAFF. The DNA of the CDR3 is TGTGCCAGCAGTGAACGGGAAGGCAGTAAAGCTTTCTTT.

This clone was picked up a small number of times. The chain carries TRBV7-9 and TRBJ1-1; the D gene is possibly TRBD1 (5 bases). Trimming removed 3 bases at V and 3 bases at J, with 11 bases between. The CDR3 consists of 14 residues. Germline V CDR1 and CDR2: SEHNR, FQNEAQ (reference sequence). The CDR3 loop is CASSFMGGDTEAFF. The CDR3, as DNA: TGTGCCAGCAGCTTTATGGGGGGTGACACTGAAGCTTTCTTT.

The CDR3: CASSSGSGTAYGYTF. CDR3 in DNA: TGTGCCAGCAGCAGTGGGAGTGGGACAGCCTATGGCTACACCTTC. This chain connects TRBV7-9 to TRBJ1-2; 7 bases match TRBD1. Unmatched junction bases numbered 10, after V lost 5 bases and J lost 4 bases. The CDR3 contains 15 residues. Germline V lookup: CDR1 SEHNR, CDR2 FQNEAQ (reference sequence).

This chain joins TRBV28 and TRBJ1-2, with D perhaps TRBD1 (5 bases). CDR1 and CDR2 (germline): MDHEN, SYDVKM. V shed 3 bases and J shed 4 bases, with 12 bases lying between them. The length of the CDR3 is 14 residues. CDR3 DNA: TGTGCCAGCAGTTTTCCCGGGGGACTCTATGGCTACACCTTC. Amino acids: CASSFPGGLYGYTF.

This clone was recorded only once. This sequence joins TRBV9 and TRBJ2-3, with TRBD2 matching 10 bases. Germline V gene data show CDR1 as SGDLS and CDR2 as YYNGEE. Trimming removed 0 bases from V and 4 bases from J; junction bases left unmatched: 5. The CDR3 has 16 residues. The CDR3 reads CASSVALAGVADTQYF. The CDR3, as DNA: TGTGCCAGCAGCGTAGCCCTAGCGGGAGTTGCAGATACGCAGTATTTT. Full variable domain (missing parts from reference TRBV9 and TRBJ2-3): DSGVTQTPKHLITATGQRVTLRCSPRSGDLSVYWYQQSLDQGLQFLIQYYNGEERAKGNILERFSAQQFPDLHSELNLSSLELGDSALYFCASSVALAGVADTQYFGPGTRLTVL.

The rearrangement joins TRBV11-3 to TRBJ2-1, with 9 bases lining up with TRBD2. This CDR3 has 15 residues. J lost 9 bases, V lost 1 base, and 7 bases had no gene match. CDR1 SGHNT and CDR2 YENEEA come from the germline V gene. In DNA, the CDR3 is TGTGCCAGCAGCTTAGGGGGAGGCGGGAGGGGTGAGCAGTTCTTC. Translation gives CASSLGGGGRGEQFF. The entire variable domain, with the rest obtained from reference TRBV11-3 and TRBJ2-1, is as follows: EAGVVQSPRYKIIEKKQPVAFWCNPISGHNTLYWYLQNLGQGPELLIRYENEEAVDDSQLPKDRFSAERLKGVDSTLKIQPAELGDSAVYLCASSLGGGGRGEQFFGPGTRLTVL.

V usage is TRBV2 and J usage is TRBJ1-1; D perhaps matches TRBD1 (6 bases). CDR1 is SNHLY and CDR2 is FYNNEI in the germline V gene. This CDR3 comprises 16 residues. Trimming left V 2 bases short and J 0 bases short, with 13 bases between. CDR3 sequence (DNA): TGTGCCAGCAGTGAATTCGGGGGGCTAATGAACACTGAAGCTTTCTTT. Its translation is CASSEFGGLMNTEAFF.

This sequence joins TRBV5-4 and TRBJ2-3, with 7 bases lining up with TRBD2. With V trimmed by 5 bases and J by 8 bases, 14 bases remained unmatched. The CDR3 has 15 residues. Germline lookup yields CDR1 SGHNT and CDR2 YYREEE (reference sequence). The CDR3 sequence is CASSPAPGEGSTQYF. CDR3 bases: TGTGCCAGCAGTCCAGCACCCGGGGAGGGGAGTACGCAGTATTTT.

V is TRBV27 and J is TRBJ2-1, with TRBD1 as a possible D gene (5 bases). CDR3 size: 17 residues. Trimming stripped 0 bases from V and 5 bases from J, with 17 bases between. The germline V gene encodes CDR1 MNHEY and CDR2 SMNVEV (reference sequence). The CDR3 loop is CASSLSLGRDRNNEQFF. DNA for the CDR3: TGTGCCAGCAGTTTATCCTTAGGACGAGACAGAAACAATGAGCAGTTCTTC.

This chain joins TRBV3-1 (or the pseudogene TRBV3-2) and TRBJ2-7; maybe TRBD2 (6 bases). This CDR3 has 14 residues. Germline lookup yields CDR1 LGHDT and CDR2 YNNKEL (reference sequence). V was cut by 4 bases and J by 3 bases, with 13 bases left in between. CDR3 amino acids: CASSPSTSSYEQYF. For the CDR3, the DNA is TGTGCCAGCAGCCCAAGCACTAGCAGCTACGAGCAGTACTTC.

The CDR3 is CASSPPRGGNTIYF. The CDR3 DNA reads TGTGCCAGCAGTCCCCCCAGGGGTGGAAACACCATATATTTT. This sequence joins TRBV28 and TRBJ1-3; D possibly corresponds to TRBD1 (6 bases). The V gene's germline CDR1 is MDHEN and CDR2 SYDVKM. The CDR3 runs to 14 residues. V was pared by 5 bases and J by 3 bases, with 11 bases between.

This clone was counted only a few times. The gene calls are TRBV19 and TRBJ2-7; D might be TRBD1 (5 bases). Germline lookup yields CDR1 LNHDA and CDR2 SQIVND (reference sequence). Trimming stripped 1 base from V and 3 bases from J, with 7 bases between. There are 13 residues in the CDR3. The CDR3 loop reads CASSIVQGYEQYF. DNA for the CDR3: TGTGCCAGTAGTATAGTCCAGGGCTACGAGCAGTACTTC.

The DNA of the CDR3 is TGTGCCAGTAGTTCGGGACAGGGTTGGGTGACCCAGTACTTC. Its protein is CASSSGQGWVTQYF. The V and J genes are TRBV19 and TRBJ2-5; 9 bases match TRBD1. CDR3 length: 14 amino acids. From germline, CDR1 is LNHDA and CDR2 SQIVND (reference sequence). The V segment lost 5 bases and the J segment 7 bases; nucleotides outside the gene matches: 8.

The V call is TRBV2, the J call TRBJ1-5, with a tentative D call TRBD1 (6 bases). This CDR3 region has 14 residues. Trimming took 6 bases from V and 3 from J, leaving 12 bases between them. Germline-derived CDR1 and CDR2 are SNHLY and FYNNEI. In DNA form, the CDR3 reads TGTGCCAGCAGGGCAAACAGGGTCAATCAGCCCCAGCATTTT. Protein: CASRANRVNQPQHF.

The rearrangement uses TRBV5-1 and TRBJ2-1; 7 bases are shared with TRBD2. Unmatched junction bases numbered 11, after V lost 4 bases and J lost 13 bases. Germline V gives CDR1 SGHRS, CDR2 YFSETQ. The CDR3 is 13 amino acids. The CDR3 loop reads CASSPSEGGPQFF. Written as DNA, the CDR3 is TGCGCCAGCAGCCCGTCGGAGGGAGGGCCCCAGTTCTTC.